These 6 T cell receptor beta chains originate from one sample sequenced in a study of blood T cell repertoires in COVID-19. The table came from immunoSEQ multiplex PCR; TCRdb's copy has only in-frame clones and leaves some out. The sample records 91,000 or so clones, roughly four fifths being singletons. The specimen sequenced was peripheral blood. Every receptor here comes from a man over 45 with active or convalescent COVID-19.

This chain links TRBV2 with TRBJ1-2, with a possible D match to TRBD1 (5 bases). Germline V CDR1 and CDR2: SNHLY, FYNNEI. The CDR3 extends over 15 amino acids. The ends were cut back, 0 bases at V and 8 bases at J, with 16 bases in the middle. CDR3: CASSEAWQGLGGYTF. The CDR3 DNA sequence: TGTGCCAGCAGTGAAGCTTGGCAGGGCCTGGGGGGCTACACCTTC.

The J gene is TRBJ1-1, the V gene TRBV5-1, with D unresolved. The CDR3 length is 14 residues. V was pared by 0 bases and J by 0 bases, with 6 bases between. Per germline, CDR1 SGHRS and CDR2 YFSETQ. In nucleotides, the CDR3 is TGCGCCAGCAGCTTGGACAGTCTGAACACTGAAGCTTTCTTT. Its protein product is CASSLDSLNTEAFF. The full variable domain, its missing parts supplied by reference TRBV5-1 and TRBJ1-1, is KAGVTQTPRYLIKTRGQQVTLSCSPISGHRSVSWYQQTPGQGLQFLFEYFSETQRNKGNFPGRFSGRQFSNSRSEMNVSTLELGDSALYLCASSLDSLNTEAFFGQGTRLTVV.

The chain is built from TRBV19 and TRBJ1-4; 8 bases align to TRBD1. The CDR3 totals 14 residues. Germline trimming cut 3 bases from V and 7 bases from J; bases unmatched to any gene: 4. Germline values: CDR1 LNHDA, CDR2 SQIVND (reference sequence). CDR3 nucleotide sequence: TGTGCCAGTAGTATTGGACAGGGCCCTGAAAAACTGTTTTTT. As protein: CASSIGQGPEKLFF. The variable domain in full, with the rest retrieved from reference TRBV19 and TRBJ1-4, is DGGITQSPKYLFRKEGQNVTLSCEQNLNHDAMYWYRQDPGQGLRLIYYSQIVNDFQKGDIAEGYSVSREKKESFPLTVTSAQKNPTAFYLCASSIGQGPEKLFFGSGTQLSVL.

As DNA, the CDR3 is TGTGCCAGCAGTCCCTACTCTGGAAACACCATATATTTT. This sequence encodes CASSPYSGNTIYF. The chain combines TRBV12-3 or TRBV12-4 with TRBJ1-3, with unresolved D. Trimming stripped 5 bases from V and 0 bases from J, with 5 bases between. This CDR3 is built from 13 residues.

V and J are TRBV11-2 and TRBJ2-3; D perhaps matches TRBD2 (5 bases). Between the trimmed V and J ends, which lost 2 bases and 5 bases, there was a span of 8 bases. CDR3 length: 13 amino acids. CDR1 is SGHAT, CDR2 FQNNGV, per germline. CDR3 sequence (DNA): TGTGCCAGCAGCTTAAATGAGGGAGATACGCAGTATTTT. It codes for CASSLNEGDTQYF.

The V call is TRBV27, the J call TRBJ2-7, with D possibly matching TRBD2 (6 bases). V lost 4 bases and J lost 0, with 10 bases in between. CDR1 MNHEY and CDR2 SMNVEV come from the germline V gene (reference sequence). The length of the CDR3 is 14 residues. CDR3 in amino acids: CASSSAGSSYEQYF. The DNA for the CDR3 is TGTGCCAGCAGTTCCGCGGGGAGCTCCTACGAGCAGTACTTC.